This note documents a single T cell receptor beta chain sequence. Its antigen is unknown. Controls came from buffy coats of healthy blood donors. The data were taken from a study of STAT5B mutations in CD4+ large granular lymphocyte leukemia. Study-level results: CD4-sorted patient repertoires seemed more clonal than healthy CD4+ repertoires. 8/27 top patient clones versus 2/35 control clones were TRBV06-family.

Clones were read by immunoSEQ multiplex PCR, and TCRdb kept only the in-frame ones, dropping some. The sample contains tens of thousands of clones, over 80% of which appear only once. CDR1 GTSNPN and CDR2 SVGIG come from the germline V gene (reference sequence). Trimming at V came to 0 bases and at J to 8 bases, leaving 4 bases not matched to a gene. This CDR3 has 13 amino acids. This sequence originates from a human donor in good health. This chain joins TRBV30 and TRBJ1-2; 9 bases align to TRBD1. The specimen was CD4+ T cells from blood buffy coats. CDR3 bases: TGTGCCTGGAGTGTAATGGGACAGGGAGGCTACACCTTC. Translating it yields CAWSVMGQGGYTF.